In its sample, the clone carrying this TCR beta chain was seen many times. Its antigen is still unknown. This sample stems from a study of blood T cells in healthy people across ages. General study findings and limits: Considered underestimates were the diversity estimates obtained from one million T cells.

Per the germline V gene, CDR1 is MDHEN and CDR2 is SYDVKM. This CDR3 is 12 amino acids long. Trimming cost V 5 bases and J 3 bases; bases outside gene matches: 1. A second PCR of 7 to 11 cycles used a sample-barcoded 5' primer and a J-beta primer mix. TCRdb re-called the 5' RACE reads through MiXCR, storing one row per CDR3 protein. The sample shows about 780,000 distinct CDR3 sequences, about half of them seen only once. The material sequenced was blood. The chain is built from TRBV28 and TRBJ2-7; 7 nucleotides match TRBD1. The receptor was isolated from an older man in good health. The CDR3 loop is CASSRQGYEQYF. The CDR3 nucleotides are TGTGCCAGCAGTCGACAGGGCTACGAGCAGTACTTC.